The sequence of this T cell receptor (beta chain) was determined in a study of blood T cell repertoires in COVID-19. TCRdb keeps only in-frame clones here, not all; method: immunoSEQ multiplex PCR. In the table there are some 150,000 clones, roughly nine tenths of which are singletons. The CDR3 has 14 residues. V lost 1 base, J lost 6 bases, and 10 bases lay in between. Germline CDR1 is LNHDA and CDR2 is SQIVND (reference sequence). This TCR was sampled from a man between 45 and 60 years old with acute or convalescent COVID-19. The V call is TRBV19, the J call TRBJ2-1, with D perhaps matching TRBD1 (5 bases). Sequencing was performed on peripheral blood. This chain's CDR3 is CASSIAREGNEQFF. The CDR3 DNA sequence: TGTGCCAGTAGTATAGCCAGGGAAGGCAATGAGCAGTTCTTC.